This is a list of T cell receptor beta chains from one sample in a study of cytomegalovirus exposure and HLA in healthy donors. Sequencing was performed with immunoSEQ multiplex PCR; in TCRdb, only in-frame clones are kept and a portion is missing. The sample yields fewer than 80,000 clones, 96% seen once. Sequenced input: PBMCs. The receptors derive from a woman under 30 in good health and CMV-seropositive. CDR3s include the opening cysteine and the closing phenylalanine or tryptophan. Each record gives: clone size, J gene, CDR3 length, V gene, D gene, CDR3 protein, CDR3 DNA. A D gene is named only where the DNA matches it firmly. Not every row has a clone size; where given, it reads once, few, many or a size class.

NA TRBJ2-3 16 TRBV5-1 NA CASSLQGGGSTDTQYF TGCGCCAGCAGCCTGCAGGGGGGAGGTAGCACAGATACGCAGTATTTT
once TRBJ2-5 17 TRBV29-1 TRBD2 CSVGVGRGGSLVETQYF TGCAGCGTTGGAGTGGGACGCGGCGGGAGTCTGGTAGAGACCCAGTACTTC
once TRBJ2-1 15 TRBV27 TRBD1 CASSSSGQGSDEQFF TGTGCCAGCAGTTCATCGGGACAGGGTTCTGATGAGCAGTTCTTC
NA TRBJ1-1 16 TRBV25-1 TRBD1 CASSAWTGSVNTEAFF TGTGCCAGCAGTGCTTGGACAGGGTCAGTGAACACTGAAGCTTTCTTT
NA TRBJ1-1 15 TRBV30 NA CAWSTHRDYDTEAFF TGTGCCTGGAGTACCCACAGGGATTACGACACTGAAGCTTTCTTT
NA TRBJ2-3 13 TRBV6-5 NA CASSYASGDTQYF TGTGCCAGCAGTTACGCCTCGGGGGATACGCAGTATTTT
NA TRBJ2-2 17 TRBV4-3 TRBD2 CASSQSIAGGNTGELFF TGCGCCAGCAGCCAGTCGATAGCGGGAGGAAACACCGGGGAGCTGTTTTTT
once TRBJ2-7 12 TRBV7-9 NA CASSPHSYEQYF TGTGCCAGCAGCCCCCACTCCTACGAGCAGTACTTC
NA TRBJ2-5 19 TRBV18 TRBD2 CASSPLPHASGSWQETQYF TGTGCCAGCTCACCCTTACCCCACGCTAGCGGGAGTTGGCAAGAGACCCAGTACTTC
NA TRBJ1-1 11 TRBV5-1 NA CATSFAGEAFF TGCGCCACCTCATTTGCGGGTGAAGCTTTCTTT
NA TRBJ1-2 13 TRBV10-3 NA CAISELGLGGYTF TGTGCCATCAGTGAGCTGGGCTTGGGTGGCTACACCTTC
NA TRBJ1-2 15 TRBV5-6 TRBD1 CASSLVAGGSGGYTF TGTGCCAGCAGCTTGGTGGCAGGGGGCTCAGGAGGCTACACCTTC
few TRBJ1-5 14 TRBV7-9 NA CASSRTGENQPQHF TGTGCCAGCAGCCGAACAGGCGAGAATCAGCCCCAGCATTTT
NA TRBJ2-1 16 TRBV19 NA CASSPGLLSSYNEQFF TGTGCCAGTAGTCCGGGACTCTTGAGCTCCTACAATGAGCAGTTCTTC
NA TRBJ2-5 20 TRBV18 NA CASSPPRGQGKPSGIETQYF TGTGCCAGCTCACCACCGAGAGGACAGGGGAAGCCTAGCGGGATTGAGACCCAGTACTTC
NA TRBJ2-7 15 TRBV7-2 TRBD2 CASSFGLAGGWEQYF TGTGCCAGCAGCTTCGGACTAGCGGGAGGATGGGAGCAGTACTTC
NA TRBJ1-4 14 TRBV18 TRBD1 CASSRPGGSEKLFF TGTGCCAGCTCTCGACCAGGGGGCAGTGAAAAACTGTTTTTT
NA TRBJ2-1 15 TRBV19 TRBD2 CASSITGSGSNEQFF TGTGCCAGTAGTATAACTGGTAGCGGGAGTAATGAGCAGTTCTTC
NA TRBJ1-4 13 TRBV29-1 NA CSVEQGPNEKLFF TGCAGCGTTGAACAGGGCCCCAATGAAAAACTGTTTTTT
NA TRBJ1-2 15 TRBV7-8 TRBD1 CASSSATTGAYGYTF TGTGCCAGCAGCTCCGCTACGACAGGGGCCTATGGCTACACCTTC
NA TRBJ2-5 13 TRBV18 NA CASSGQPGETQYF TGTGCCAGCTCAGGACAGCCCGGGGAGACCCAGTACTTC
NA TRBJ1-1 14 TRBV6-1 NA CASSEIVRNTEAFF TGTGCCAGCAGTGAAATCGTGCGTAACACTGAAGCTTTCTTT
once TRBJ2-7 15 TRBV27 TRBD1 CASSYKTGGIYEQYF TGTGCCAGCAGTTACAAGACAGGGGGGATCTACGAGCAGTACTTC
NA TRBJ1-1 14 TRBV19 NA CASSILGQNTEAFF TGTGCCAGTAGTATTTTGGGACAGAACACTGAAGCTTTCTTT
NA TRBJ1-1 14 TRBV28 NA CASSSPREGTEAFF TGTGCCAGCAGTTCGCCCAGGGAGGGTACTGAAGCTTTCTTT
NA TRBJ2-5 14 TRBV5-6 TRBD1 CASSGTGPSETQYF TGTGCCAGCAGCGGGACAGGGCCATCAGAGACCCAGTACTTC
NA TRBJ2-3 14 TRBV27 NA CASSLSVGRDTQYF TGTGCCAGCAGTTTATCAGTTGGGAGAGATACGCAGTATTTT
NA TRBJ2-7 15 TRBV11-3 TRBD2 CASSFPSGRSYEQYF TGTGCCAGCAGCTTTCCTAGCGGGAGGTCTTACGAGCAGTACTTC
NA TRBJ2-1 18 TRBV19 TRBD2 CASSILAGGSSSYNEQFF TGTGCCAGTAGTATCCTAGCGGGAGGGTCAAGCTCCTACAATGAGCAGTTCTTC
NA TRBJ1-1 16 TRBV9 NA CASSSGLGGGNTEAFF TGTGCCAGCAGTTCGGGCCTCGGCGGGGGGAACACTGAAGCTTTCTTT
NA TRBJ2-7 18 TRBV19 TRBD1 CASSIWSWRDRKPYEQYF TGTGCCAGTAGTATATGGAGTTGGAGGGACAGGAAACCCTACGAGCAGTACTTC
NA TRBJ2-1 17 TRBV27 TRBD2 CASSTSGMGSSYNEQFF TGTGCCAGCAGTACTAGCGGGATGGGGAGCTCCTACAATGAGCAGTTCTTC
NA TRBJ2-1 11 TRBV19 NA CASSMLNEQFF TGTGCCAGTAGTATGTTAAATGAGCAGTTCTTC
NA TRBJ1-2 13 TRBV13 NA CASSPPTDYGYTF TGTGCCAGCAGCCCCCCGACAGATTATGGCTACACCTTC
NA TRBJ1-2 15 TRBV6-1 NA CASSHRTPPDYGYTF TGTGCCAGCAGTCACCGTACTCCCCCCGACTATGGCTACACCTTC
NA TRBJ2-1 11 TRBV5-1 NA CASSLGSEQFF TGCGCCAGCAGCTTAGGGAGTGAGCAGTTCTTC
once TRBJ2-7 12 TRBV6-6 NA CASSTASYEQYF TGTGCCAGCAGCACTGCCTCCTACGAGCAGTACTTC
few TRBJ2-1 11 TRBV2 NA CASSEEGLQFF TGTGCCAGCAGTGAGGAGGGCCTTCAGTTCTTC
NA TRBJ2-1 14 TRBV7-9 TRBD2 CASSRTSGNNEQFF TGTGCCAGCAGCCGGACTAGCGGAAACAATGAGCAGTTCTTC
NA TRBJ2-7 13 TRBV11-2 NA CASSSSSFYEQYF TGTGCCAGCAGCTCCTCTAGCTTTTACGAGCAGTACTTC
once TRBJ2-2 18 TRBV19 NA CASSIASGGPRGTGELFF TGTGCCAGTAGTATAGCCTCTGGTGGCCCCCGCGGCACCGGGGAGCTGTTTTTT
NA TRBJ1-2 8 TRBV27 NA CAGHGYTF TGTGCCGGCCATGGCTACACCTTC
NA TRBJ2-1 15 TRBV7-3 TRBD1 CASSWGQGSSNEQFF TGTGCCAGCAGCTGGGGACAGGGGAGTAGTAATGAGCAGTTCTTC
NA TRBJ1-1 14 TRBV28 NA CASSLLGTGTEAFF TGTGCCAGCAGCCTTCTAGGTACGGGCACTGAAGCTTTCTTT
NA TRBJ2-1 15 TRBV27 NA CASSLAGWSYNEQFF TGTGCCAGCAGTTTAGCGGGGTGGTCCTACAATGAGCAGTTCTTC